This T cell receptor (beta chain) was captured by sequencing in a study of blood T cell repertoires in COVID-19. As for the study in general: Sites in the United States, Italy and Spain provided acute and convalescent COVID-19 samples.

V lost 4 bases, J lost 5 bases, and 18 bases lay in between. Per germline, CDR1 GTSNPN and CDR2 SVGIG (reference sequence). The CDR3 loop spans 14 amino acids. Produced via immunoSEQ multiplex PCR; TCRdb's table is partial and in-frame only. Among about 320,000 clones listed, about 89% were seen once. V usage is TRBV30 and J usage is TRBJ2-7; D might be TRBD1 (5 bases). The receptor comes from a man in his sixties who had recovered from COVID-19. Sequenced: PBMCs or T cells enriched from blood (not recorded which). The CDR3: CAWKQMGQGDEQYF. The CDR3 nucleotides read TGTGCCTGGAAACAAATGGGTCAGGGCGACGAGCAGTACTTC.